This TCR beta chain comes out of a study of blood T cell repertoires in COVID-19. Study context: From the United States, Italy and Spain came samples of acute and convalescent COVID-19. T cells, B-cell-depleted T cells, or PBMCs provided the cDNA or gDNA that served as material.

Trimming left V 0 bases short and J 13 bases short, with 19 bases between. Germline V gene data show CDR1 as MNHEY and CDR2 as SMNVEV (reference sequence). This CDR3 is 16 amino acids long. In the study's own analysis: Amplifying reference gene primers gave estimates of nucleated cell counts. Method: immunoSEQ multiplex PCR; TCRdb's copy keeps in-frame clones and lacks some. For V, J and clone size, that table is used; D and trimming come from the DNA. The data contain approximately 90,000 clones, 70% to 90% of them seen just once; the ten biggest clones take up less than 9%. This chain uses TRBV27 with TRBJ1-6; D perhaps matches TRBD1 (5 bases). The sequence was obtained from a man between 60 and 70 years old with acute or convalescent COVID-19. The sequenced material came from peripheral blood. The CDR3 DNA is TGTGCCAGCAGTTTATCCATGGGAGGACGGGGGGTCCCCCTCCACTTT. This translates into CASSLSMGGRGVPLHF.